The rows below give T cell receptor beta chains drawn from one sample of a study of siplizumab effects on memory and regulatory T cells. Their cognate antigens are unknown. Produced via immunoSEQ multiplex PCR; TCRdb's table is partial and in-frame only. The table lists 18,000 or so clones, around 42% of them singletons, with over 4% in the top ten. The sequencing input was CFSE-low (dividing) CD4+ T cells sorted from an allogeneic mixed lymphocyte reaction. The receptors originated from a human donor in good health; the cells came from an allogeneic mixed lymphocyte reaction. Each CDR3 is given with its conserved first and last residue. D genes are given only for firm matches. Expanded clones are given a class, and other clones once, few, many or no size at all.

j_gene | abundance | d_gene | v_gene | CDR3nt | CDR3aa
TRBJ2-2 | - | - | TRBV18 | TGTGCCAGCTCACCTATATGGGGCGGCTATAGGAACACCGGGGAGCTGTTTTTT | CASSPIWGGYRNTGELFF
TRBJ2-5 | - | - | TRBV2 | TGTGCCAGCAGTAGTCACGAGACCCAGTACTTC | CASSSHETQYF
TRBJ1-1 | - | - | TRBV6-4 | TGTGCCAGCAGTTCACTCGGGGGAGAAAGGGACCCTGAAGCTTTCTTT | CASSSLGGERDPEAFF
TRBJ1-3 | once | - | TRBV10-3 | TGTGTCACCTCGGGGATAAGCTCTGGAAACACCATATATTTT | CVTSGISSGNTIYF
TRBJ2-7 | - | TRBD2 | TRBV19 | TGTGCCAGTAGTATAGGGGAGGGAAAGCAGTACTTC | CASSIGEGKQYF
TRBJ2-1 | - | TRBD2 | TRBV7-9 | TGTGCCAGCAGCTTATCCCCACTAGCGGGGGCGCTTCTGGGGAATGAGCAGTTCTTC | CASSLSPLAGALLGNEQFF
TRBJ1-3 | few | - | TRBV12-5 | TGTGCTAGTGGACCCGGGACCGGGATCGGAAACACCATATATTTT | CASGPGTGIGNTIYF
TRBJ1-2 | medium-sized | TRBD1 | TRBV9 | TGTGCCAGCAGCTCTAGGGGACAGGGAGATGGCTACACCTTC | CASSSRGQGDGYTF
TRBJ2-3 | few | - | TRBV4-1 | TGCGCCAGCAGCCAAGATGAGGGGGATACGCAGTATTTT | CASSQDEGDTQYF
TRBJ2-3 | - | - | TRBV7-3 | TGTGCCAGCAGCTTAAACGGCCTGGTCCCTACAGATACGCAGTATTTT | CASSLNGLVPTDTQYF
TRBJ1-4 | medium-sized | - | TRBV2 | TGTGCCAGCAGTGCCCTGGGAGCAGAAGCAGGAAAACTGTTTTTT | CASSALGAEAGKLFF
TRBJ2-2 | - | TRBD1 | TRBV6-5 | TGTGCCAGCAGGCCAGGGGGCACCGGGGAGCTGTTTTTT | CASRPGGTGELFF
TRBJ2-7 | medium-sized | - | TRBV6-5 | TGTGCCAGCAGTTTGTCGGCAGGAGCCTACGAGCAGTACTTC | CASSLSAGAYEQYF
TRBJ2-5 | - | - | TRBV2 | TGTGCCAGCAGCCTGACAGGGGCGGGGGCGACCCAGTACTTC | CASSLTGAGATQYF
TRBJ2-3 | few | - | TRBV9 | TGTGCCAGCAGCGCCAGGACTGGCACAGATACGCAGTATTTT | CASSARTGTDTQYF
TRBJ2-3 | few | - | TRBV5-1 | TGCGCCAGCAGCTCAGAGGGGCATACTGGCACAGATACGCAGTATTTT | CASSSEGHTGTDTQYF